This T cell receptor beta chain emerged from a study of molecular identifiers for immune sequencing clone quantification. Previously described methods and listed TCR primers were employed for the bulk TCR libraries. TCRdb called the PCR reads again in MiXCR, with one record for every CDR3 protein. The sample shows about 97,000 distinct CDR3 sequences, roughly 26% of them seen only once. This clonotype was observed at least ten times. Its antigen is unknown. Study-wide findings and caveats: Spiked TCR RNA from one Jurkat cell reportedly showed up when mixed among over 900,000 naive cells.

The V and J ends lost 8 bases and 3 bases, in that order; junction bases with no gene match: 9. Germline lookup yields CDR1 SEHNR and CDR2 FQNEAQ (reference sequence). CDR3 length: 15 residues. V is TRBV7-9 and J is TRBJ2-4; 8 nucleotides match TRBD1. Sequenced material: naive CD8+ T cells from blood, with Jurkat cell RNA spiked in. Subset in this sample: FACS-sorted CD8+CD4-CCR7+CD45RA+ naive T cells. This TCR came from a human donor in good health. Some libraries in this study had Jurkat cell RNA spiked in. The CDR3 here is CASGQGVSDKNIQYF. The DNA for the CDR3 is TGTGCCAGCGGACAGGGCGTTTCAGACAAAAACATTCAGTACTTC. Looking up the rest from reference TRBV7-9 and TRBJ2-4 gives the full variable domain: DTGVSQNPRHKITKRGQNVTFRCDPISEHNRLYWYRQTLGQGPEFLTYFQNEAQLEKSRLLSDRFSAERPKGSFSTLEIQRTEQGDSAMYLCASGQGVSDKNIQYFGAGTRLSVL.